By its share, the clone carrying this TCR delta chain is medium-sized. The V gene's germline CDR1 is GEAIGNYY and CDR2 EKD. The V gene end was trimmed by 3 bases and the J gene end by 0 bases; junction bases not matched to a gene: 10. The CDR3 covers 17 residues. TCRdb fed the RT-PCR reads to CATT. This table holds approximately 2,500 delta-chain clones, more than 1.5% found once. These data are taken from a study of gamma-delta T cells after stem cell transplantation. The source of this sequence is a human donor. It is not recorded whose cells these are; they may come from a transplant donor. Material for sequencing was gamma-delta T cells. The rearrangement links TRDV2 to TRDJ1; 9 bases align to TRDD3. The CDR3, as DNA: TGTGCCTGTGACTCCGTACTGGGGATACGTTACACCGATAAACTCATCTTT. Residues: CACDSVLGIRYTDKLIF.